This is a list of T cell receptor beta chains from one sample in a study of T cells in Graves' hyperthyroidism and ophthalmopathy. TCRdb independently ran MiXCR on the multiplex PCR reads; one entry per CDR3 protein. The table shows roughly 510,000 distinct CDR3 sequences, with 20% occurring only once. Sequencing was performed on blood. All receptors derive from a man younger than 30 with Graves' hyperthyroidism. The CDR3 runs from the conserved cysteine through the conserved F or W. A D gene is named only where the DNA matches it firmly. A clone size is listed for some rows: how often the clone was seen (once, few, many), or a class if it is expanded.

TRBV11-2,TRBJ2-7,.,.,TGTGCCAGCAGCTCCCACAGGGATGGATACGAGCAGTACTTC,CASSSHRDGYEQYF
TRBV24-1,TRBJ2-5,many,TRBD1,TGTGCCACCAGTGATGCAGGGGGTAAAAGAGAGACCCAGTACTTC,CATSDAGGKRETQYF
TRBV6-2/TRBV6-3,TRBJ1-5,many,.,TGTGCCAGCAGCACACAGGGCAGTCAGCCCCAGCATTTT,CASSTQGSQPQHF
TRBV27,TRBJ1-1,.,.,TGTGCCAGCAGTTTATACGGGACGTCCTCGGTGAACACTGAAGCTTTCTTT,CASSLYGTSSVNTEAFF
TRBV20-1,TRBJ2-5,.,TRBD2,TGCAGTGAGAGTGGACTAGCGGGAGGGCCGAGAGAGACCCAGTACTTC,CSESGLAGGPRETQYF
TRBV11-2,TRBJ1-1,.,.,TGTGCCAGCAGCTTAGATCCTGGCGGAAACACTGAAGCTTTCTTT,CASSLDPGGNTEAFF
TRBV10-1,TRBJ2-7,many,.,TGCGCCAGCAGTGAAGTCACCTTCCCCTTC,CASSEVTFPF
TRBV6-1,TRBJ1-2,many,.,TGTGCCAGCAGTGAATCGGGGAAGACGTTAGGTGGCTACACCTTC,CASSESGKTLGGYTF
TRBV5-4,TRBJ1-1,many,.,TGTGCCAGCAGCTTGGCCGGAGCCATGAACACTGAAGCTTTCTTT,CASSLAGAMNTEAFF
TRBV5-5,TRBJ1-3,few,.,TGTGCCAGCAGCGTAAGGACACTTCCATTTGGAAACACCATATATTTT,CASSVRTLPFGNTIYF
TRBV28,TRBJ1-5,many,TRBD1,TGTGCCAGCAACGGAAGCGGACAGGGCGATCAGCCCCAGCATTTT,CASNGSGQGDQPQHF
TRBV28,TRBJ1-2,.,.,TGTGCCAGCCATCGAGGCAGGCATGGCTACACCTTC,CASHRGRHGYTF
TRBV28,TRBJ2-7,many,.,TGTGCCAGCAGCCCCCTGGACGGATCCTACGAGCAGTACTTC,CASSPLDGSYEQYF
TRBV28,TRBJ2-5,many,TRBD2,TGTGCCAGCGTTACCGGGGGGGGAGAGACCCAGTACTTC,CASVTGGGETQYF
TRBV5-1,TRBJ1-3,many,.,TGCGCCAGCAGCAGGGACGGCGCCTCTGGAAACACCATATATTTT,CASSRDGASGNTIYF
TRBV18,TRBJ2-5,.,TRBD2,TGTGCCAGCTCACCCCCTGCTAGCGGCCAAGAGACCCAGTACTTC,CASSPPASGQETQYF
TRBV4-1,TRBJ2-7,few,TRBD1,TGCGCCAGCAGCCAAGAGGGGACAGGGACCTACGAGCAGTACTTC,CASSQEGTGTYEQYF
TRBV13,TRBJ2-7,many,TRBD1,TGTGCCAGCAGCTCCACCGGGACAGGGGACTACGAGCAGTACTTC,CASSSTGTGDYEQYF
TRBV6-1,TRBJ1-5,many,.,TGTGCCAGCAGTGAAGGGGCAGGACTCAATCAGCCCCAGCATTTT,CASSEGAGLNQPQHF
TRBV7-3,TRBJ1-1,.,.,TGTGCCAGCAGCTTATACGGACCCCCCGGTCGTGAAGCTTTCTTT,CASSLYGPPGREAFF
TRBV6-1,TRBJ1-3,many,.,TGTGCCAGCAGCCCCTATGTGAGGGGCCGGTACACCATATATTTT,CASSPYVRGRYTIYF
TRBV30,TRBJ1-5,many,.,TGTGCCTGGAGAGGGGTTACTAACAATCAGCCCCGGCATTTT,CAWRGVTNNQPRHF
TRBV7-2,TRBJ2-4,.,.,TGTGCCAGCAGCTCGGCCAGCGGATTGATGGCCAAAAACATTCAGTACTTC,CASSSASGLMAKNIQYF
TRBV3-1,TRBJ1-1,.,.,TGTGCCAGCAGCCAAGTACGCCTTACCGGGGGGGACACTGAAGCTTTCTTT,CASSQVRLTGGDTEAFF
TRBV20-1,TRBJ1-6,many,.,TGCAGTGCTCGTGGAGCGAATTCACCCCTCCACTTT,CSARGANSPLHF
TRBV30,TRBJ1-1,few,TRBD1,TGTGCCTGGAGCGGGACAGGGGCCAATGAAGCTTTCTTT,CAWSGTGANEAFF
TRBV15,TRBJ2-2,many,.,TGTGCCACCAGCAGAGATTTACGGGGGACCGGGGAGCTGTTTTTT,CATSRDLRGTGELFF
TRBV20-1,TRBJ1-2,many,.,TGCAGTGCTAGGGAGAGTATTGGGGGGGCGCGCGGCTACACCTTC,CSARESIGGARGYTF
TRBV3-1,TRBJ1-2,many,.,TGTGCCAGCAGCCAAGTTAACTGGGGCTACACCTTC,CASSQVNWGYTF
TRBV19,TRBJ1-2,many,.,TGTGCCAGTAGACCAGTTGCGGGGCAATATGGCTACACCTTC,CASRPVAGQYGYTF
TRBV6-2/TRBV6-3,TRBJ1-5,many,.,TGTGCCAGCAACCCCCGAGGGGCAGGCAATCAGCCCCAGCATTTT,CASNPRGAGNQPQHF
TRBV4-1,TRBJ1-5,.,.,TGCGCCAGCAGCCAAACAAGGTACAATCAGCCCCAGCATTTT,CASSQTRYNQPQHF
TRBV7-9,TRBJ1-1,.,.,TGTGCCAGCAGCCTAGGCCGGGCCGGAGGGGCTGAAGCTTTCTTT,CASSLGRAGGAEAFF
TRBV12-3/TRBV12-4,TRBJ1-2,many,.,TGTGCCAGCAGTCGATCCGGCGGCTATGGCTACACCTTC,CASSRSGGYGYTF
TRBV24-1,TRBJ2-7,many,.,TGTGCCACCAGTGACTGGAATGCCCGGGAGCAGTACTTC,CATSDWNAREQYF
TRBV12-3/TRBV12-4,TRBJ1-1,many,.,TGTGCCAGCAGACTCGGGAACACTGAAGCTTTCTTT,CASRLGNTEAFF